This T cell receptor beta chain was sequenced in a study of response to subunit inactivated influenza vaccine. The study, taken as a whole, reports: That few new T cells are recruited by each seasonal influenza vaccination was the authors' suggestion.

Ten or more counts support this clonotype. Its matching antigen is unknown. This CDR3 contains 16 residues. V was pared by 6 bases and J by 2 bases, with 10 bases of the junction left unmatched. TCRdb fed the RT-PCR reads into MiXCR, producing one record per CDR3 protein. Of 530,000 or so distinct CDR3 sequences listed, 12% are singletons. The TCR sequence derives from a man aged 50 or older who received an inactivated influenza vaccine. This sequence joins TRBV12-3 or TRBV12-4 and TRBJ2-5; 9 bases are shared with TRBD1. The sequenced sample was PBMCs from blood, obtained on the day of vaccination. CDR3 in amino acids: CASSPTGTGPQETQYF. CDR3 DNA sequence: TGTGCCAGCAGCCCAACCGGGACAGGGCCTCAAGAGACCCAGTACTTC.